These 27 T cell receptor beta chains were all obtained from the same sample, sequenced in a study of T cells in Graves' hyperthyroidism and ophthalmopathy. RNA transcripts provided the source from which TCR beta CDR3 regions were amplified. Using the HTBI primer set, a first-round RT-PCR was run on the TCR CDR3. TCRdb reprocessed the multiplex PCR reads with MiXCR, giving one entry per CDR3 protein. The sample carries roughly 380,000 distinct CDR3 sequences, approximately 15% recorded once. The source material was blood. Receptor source: a man aged 30 to 39 with Graves' hyperthyroidism that later progressed to Graves' ophthalmopathy.

This clonotype appeared many times. The chain joins TRBV28 to TRBJ1-1, with TRBD1 matching over 7 bases. CDR3 length equals 14 residues. CDR1 is MDHEN and CDR2 is SYDVKM in the germline V gene. After removal of 6 bases from V and 3 bases from J, the junction contained 7 bases not matched to a gene. The CDR3 DNA is TGTGCCAGCAGAGAACAGGGGACGTACACTGAAGCTTTCTTT. Protein sequence: CASREQGTYTEAFF.

This clonotype was detected only a few times. The V and J genes are TRBV5-1 and TRBJ2-2; D is perhaps TRBD1 (6 bases). The germline V gene has CDR1 SGHRS and CDR2 YFSETQ. Deletions cut 3 bases from V and 0 bases from J, with 12 bases between. The CDR3 is 16 residues long. CDR3 loop: CASSSPGHSNTGELFF. The CDR3 DNA reads TGCGCCAGCAGCTCACCGGGACACTCGAACACCGGGGAGCTGTTTTTT.

This clonotype has a count of ten or more. The rearrangement joins TRBV12-3 or TRBV12-4 to TRBJ2-2; TRBD2 aligns across 7 bases. The trim removed 1 base at V and 3 bases at J, leaving 14 bases unmatched. This CDR3 comprises 19 residues. CDR3 DNA: TGTGCCAGCAGTTTAGGTCTTGCGGCGGGCAGCGGGGACACCGGGGAGCTGTTTTTT. This encodes CASSLGLAAGSGDTGELFF.

This chain links TRBV13 with TRBJ1-4; no definite D call. The CDR3 is made up of 15 amino acids. Trimming cost V 1 base and J 12 bases, with 18 bases left between them. Germline V gene sequence: CDR1 PRHDT, CDR2 FYEKMQ (reference sequence). The CDR3 region has the DNA TGTGCCAGCAGCTTAGATCGCGGTTCTAAGGAAGAACTGTTTTTT. It yields the protein CASSLDRGSKEELFF.

The chain employs TRBV5-6 and TRBJ2-7, with TRBD1 identical over 10 bases. This CDR3 is 14 amino acids long. CDR1 SGHDT and CDR2 YYEEEE come from the germline V gene. V lost 2 bases to trimming and J lost 5 bases; unmatched junction nucleotides: 4. Here the CDR3 DNA reads TGTGCCAGCAGCTTCGGGACAGGGGACCACGAGCAGTACTTC. Its protein product is CASSFGTGDHEQYF.

Comments on this clonotype: A clone one base away is much larger, so this may be a read error. In DNA, the CDR3 is TGTGCCAACAGTTCTGCCCTCTCGCGGGGGGTCTACAATGAGCAGTTCTTC. As protein: CANSSALSRGVYNEQFF. The rearrangement uses TRBV12-3 or TRBV12-4 and TRBJ2-1; 8 nucleotides line up with TRBD2. This CDR3 is built from 17 residues.

This clonotype was observed many times. The chain is built from TRBV28 and TRBJ1-1, with 7 nucleotides matching TRBD1. J was trimmed by 1 base and V by 4 bases; bases with no gene match: 3. The CDR3 sequence is 14 residues long. CDR1 is MDHEN, CDR2 SYDVKM, per germline. The CDR3 coding sequence is TGTGCCAGCAGTTGGGACAGACAGAACACTGAAGCTTTCTTT. Translated: CASSWDRQNTEAFF.

The chain joins TRBV4-1 to TRBJ1-1; D unresolved. V was cut by 3 bases and J by 3 bases, with 5 bases left in between. The germline CDR1 and CDR2 sequences are MGHRA and YSYEKL. The CDR3 consists of 12 residues. For the CDR3, the DNA is TGCGCCAGCAGCCATGAGTACACTGAAGCTTTCTTT. As protein: CASSHEYTEAFF.

This clonotype appeared a few times. This sequence joins TRBV18 and TRBJ2-3, with D unresolved. Germline values: CDR1 KGHSH, CDR2 LQKENI. Trimming took off 3 bases at V and 1 base at J, with 8 bases between the two ends. The CDR3 is 14 amino acids. The CDR3: CASSPRGGTDTQYF. CDR3 DNA sequence: TGTGCCAGCTCACCCCGCGGAGGCACAGATACGCAGTATTTT.

This rearrangement joins TRBV5-7 to TRBJ2-5; D gene unclear. TRBV5-7 counts as an open reading frame of uncertain function. V shed 4 bases and J shed 2 bases, with 15 bases lying between them. The CDR3 loop spans 15 amino acids. The CDR3 sequence: CASSNPDWLQETQYF. DNA of the CDR3: TGTGCCAGCAGCAATCCCGACTGGTTGCAAGAGACCCAGTACTTC.

The chain employs TRBV20-1 and TRBJ1-6, with 9 positions matching TRBD1. Germline assignment: CDR1 DFQATT and CDR2 SNEGSKA (reference sequence). This CDR3 has 12 residues. The V and J ends lost 6 bases and 8 bases, in that order; junction bases with no gene match: 2. CDR3 residues: CSADRGYSPLHF. CDR3 sequence (DNA): TGCAGTGCGGACAGGGGATATTCACCCCTCCACTTT.

The chain has TRBV9 and TRBJ2-5; tentatively, D is TRBD1 (5 bases). V lost 0 bases to trimming and J lost 5 bases, with 11 bases between them. CDR3 length: 14 residues. Germline values: CDR1 SGDLS, CDR2 YYNGEE. This CDR3 reads CASSVGQPKETQYF. The CDR3 DNA sequence: TGTGCCAGCAGCGTAGGACAGCCTAAGGAGACCCAGTACTTC. Variable domain in full (rest from reference TRBV9 and TRBJ2-5): DSGVTQTPKHLITATGQRVTLRCSPRSGDLSVYWYQQSLDQGLQFLIQYYNGEERAKGNILERFSAQQFPDLHSELNLSSLELGDSALYFCASSVGQPKETQYFGPGTRLLVL.

This rearrangement joins TRBV6-1 to TRBJ2-3; no clear D. The CDR3 length is 15 residues. Per germline, CDR1 MNHNS and CDR2 SASEGT. V dropped 6 bases and J dropped 4 bases, with 17 bases sitting between them. This chain's CDR3 is CASRKVDFGADTQYF. The DNA of the CDR3 is TGTGCCAGCAGGAAGGTAGACTTCGGCGCAGATACGCAGTATTTT.

This clonotype came up many times. The chain links TRBV30 to TRBJ2-5; a weak D match, TRBD1 (5 bases). Trimming stripped 1 base from V and 5 bases from J, with 8 bases between. This CDR3 spans 12 amino acids. CDR1 is GTSNPN, CDR2 SVGIG, per germline (reference sequence). DNA of the CDR3: TGTGCCTGGAGTGGACAGTTGGAGACCCAGTACTTC. Amino acids: CAWSGQLETQYF.

V and J are TRBV14 and TRBJ2-7, with 7 bases identical to TRBD1. In germline, CDR1 is SGHDN, CDR2 FVKESK. This CDR3 comprises 16 residues. J gave up 0 bases and V 4 bases, and 9 bases lay outside the gene matches. The CDR3 sequence is CASSPEGAGFSYEQYF. CDR3 in DNA: TGTGCCAGCAGCCCAGAGGGGGCAGGGTTCTCCTACGAGCAGTACTTC.

The chain combines TRBV25-1 with TRBJ2-5, with D maybe TRBD2 (6 bases). The CDR3 is 13 residues long. The V end lost 6 bases, the J end lost 4 bases, and 12 bases lay between the germline ends. Germline assignment: CDR1 MGHDK and CDR2 SYGVNS. CDR3 in DNA: TGTGCCAGCAGCGACGGGGGAGTAGAGACCCAGTACTTC. Translation gives CASSDGGVETQYF.

This clonotype was counted a few times. The V call is TRBV2, the J call TRBJ1-5; D gene ambiguous. V lost 4 bases and J lost 6, with 7 bases in between. This CDR3 has 12 amino acids. CDR1 and CDR2 (germline): SNHLY, FYNNEI. CDR3 DNA sequence: TGTGCCAGCAGTGGAGGAGCTCAGCCCCAGCATTTT. Its translation: CASSGGAQPQHF.

This sequence joins TRBV10-1 and TRBJ2-3, with TRBD1 identical over 8 bases. CDR1 and CDR2 (germline): WNHNN, SYGVQD (reference sequence). With 10 bases clipped from V and 1 base from J, the junction kept 7 bases outside the gene matches. The CDR3 consists of 14 residues. The CDR3 DNA is TGCGCCATCGTCCCGGACAGGGGCACAGATACGCAGTATTTT. Translated, it gives CAIVPDRGTDTQYF.

This clonotype was picked up many times. V gene TRBV30 combines with J gene TRBJ1-2; no definite D call. V dropped 1 base and J dropped 7 bases, with 10 bases sitting between them. Germline V gene sequence: CDR1 GTSNPN, CDR2 SVGIG (reference sequence). The CDR3 contains 12 residues. The DNA of the CDR3 is TGTGCCTGGAGTGGGCCCGGGCGTGGCTACACCTTC. This translates into CAWSGPGRGYTF.

This clonotype occurred once. This chain links TRBV27 with TRBJ1-1; 7 nucleotides agree with TRBD1. Germline V gene sequence: CDR1 MNHEY, CDR2 SMNVEV (reference sequence). This CDR3 spans 17 amino acids. J gave up 4 bases and V 6 bases, and 17 bases lay outside the gene matches. The CDR3 spells CASSLRTQGGLGTEAFF. DNA of the CDR3: TGTGCCAGCAGCCTAAGGACGCAAGGGGGCCTTGGCACTGAAGCTTTCTTT.

At least ten counts were recorded for this clonotype. This chain connects TRBV20-1 to TRBJ2-7, with 10 bases fitting TRBD2. Germline V lookup: CDR1 DFQATT, CDR2 SNEGSKA (reference sequence). The CDR3 spans 17 residues. V gave up 1 base and J gave up 1 base; unmatched junction bases: 10. CDR3 nucleotides: TGCAGTGCTAGAGTAGCGGGGGGAATAGCTCTTTCCTACGAGCAGTACTTC. Amino acid sequence: CSARVAGGIALSYEQYF.

This clonotype has ten or more counts. The gene calls are TRBV11-2 and TRBJ1-5; D unresolved. CDR1 SGHAT and CDR2 FQNNGV come from the germline V gene. The V and J ends lost 4 bases and 0 bases respectively, with 4 bases between them. The CDR3 spans 13 residues. CDR3 sequence (DNA): TGTGCCAGCAGCTATAATAGCAATCAGCCCCAGCATTTT. Amino acids: CASSYNSNQPQHF.

At least ten counts were recorded for this clonotype. The V call is TRBV5-5, the J call TRBJ2-5, with unresolved D. The V end lost 0 bases, the J end lost 5 bases, and 8 bases lay between the germline ends. The germline CDR1 and CDR2 sequences are SGHKS and YYEKEE (reference sequence). The CDR3 totals 13 residues. CDR3 region: CASSLVKEETQYF. In DNA form, the CDR3 reads TGTGCCAGCAGCTTGGTAAAGGAGGAGACCCAGTACTTC.

This clonotype was found many times. The CDR3 reads CATSEIGLNYGYTF. CDR3 nucleotide sequence: TGTGCCACCAGTGAAATAGGGCTTAACTATGGCTACACCTTC. The chain carries TRBV24-1 and TRBJ1-2; no definite D call. The germline V and J ends were trimmed by 4 bases and 1 base, with 9 bases remaining between them. This CDR3 contains 14 residues. CDR1 and CDR2 from the germline V gene are KGHDR and SFDVKD.

This clonotype was counted at least ten times. The chain links TRBV3-1 to TRBJ2-2, with D perhaps matching TRBD1 or TRBD2 (7 bases each). This CDR3 is 14 amino acids long. The V and J ends lost 3 bases and 6 bases respectively, with 11 bases between them. The germline V gene has CDR1 LGHDT and CDR2 YNNKEL (reference sequence). The CDR3 sequence is CASSHQGGAGELFF. CDR3 nucleotide sequence: TGTGCCAGCAGCCATCAGGGGGGGGCCGGGGAGCTGTTTTTT.

Worth noting for this clonotype: This may be a read error: a much more frequent sequence differs by one nucleotide. The chain couples TRBV11-3 to TRBJ2-7, with D perhaps matching TRBD2 (6 bases). CDR3 length: 13 amino acids. Germline V lookup: CDR1 SGHNT, CDR2 YENEEA. CDR3 loop: CAGSRGEDYEQYF. CDR3 coding DNA: TGTGCCGGCAGCCGCGGGGAGGACTACGAGCAGTACTTC.

This clonotype was seen a few times. The J gene is TRBJ2-6, the V gene TRBV2; D gene unclear. Deletions cut 4 bases from V and 1 base from J, with 5 bases between. Germline V gene lookup returns CDR1 SNHLY and CDR2 FYNNEI. This CDR3 spans 14 amino acids. CDR3 nucleotide sequence: TGTGCCAGCAGTGGGTTTTCTGGGGCCAACGTCCTGACTTTC. Translated, it gives CASSGFSGANVLTF.